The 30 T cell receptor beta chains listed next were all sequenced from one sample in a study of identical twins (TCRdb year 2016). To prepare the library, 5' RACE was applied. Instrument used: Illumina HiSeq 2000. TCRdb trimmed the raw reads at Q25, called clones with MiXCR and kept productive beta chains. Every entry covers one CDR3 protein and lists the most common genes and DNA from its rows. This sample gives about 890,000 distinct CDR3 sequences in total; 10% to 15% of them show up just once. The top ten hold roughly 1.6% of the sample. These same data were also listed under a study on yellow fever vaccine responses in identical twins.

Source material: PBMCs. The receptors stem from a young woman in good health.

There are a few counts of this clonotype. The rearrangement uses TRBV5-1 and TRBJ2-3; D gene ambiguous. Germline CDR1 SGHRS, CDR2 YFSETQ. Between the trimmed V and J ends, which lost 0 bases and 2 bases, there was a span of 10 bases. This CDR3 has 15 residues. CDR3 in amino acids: CASSLEAAHTDTQYF. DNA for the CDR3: TGCGCCAGCAGCTTGGAGGCAGCCCACACAGATACGCAGTATTTT.

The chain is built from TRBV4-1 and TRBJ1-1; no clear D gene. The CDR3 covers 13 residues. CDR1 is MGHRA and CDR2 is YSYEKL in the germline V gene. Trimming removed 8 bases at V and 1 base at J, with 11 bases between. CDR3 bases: TGCGCCAGCCAGGCGTTACCGAACACTGAAGCTTTCTTT. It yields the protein CASQALPNTEAFF.

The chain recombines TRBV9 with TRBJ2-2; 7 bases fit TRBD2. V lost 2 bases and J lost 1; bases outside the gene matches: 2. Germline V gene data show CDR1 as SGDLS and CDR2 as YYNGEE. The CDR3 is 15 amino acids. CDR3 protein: CASSVTSVNTGELFF. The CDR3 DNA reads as TGTGCCAGCAGCGTCACTAGCGTGAACACCGGGGAGCTGTTTTTT.

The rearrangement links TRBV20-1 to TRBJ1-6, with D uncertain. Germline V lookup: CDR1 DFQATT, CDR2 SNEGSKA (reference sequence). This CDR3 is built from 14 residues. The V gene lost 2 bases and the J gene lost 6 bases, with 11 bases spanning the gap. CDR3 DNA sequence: TGCAGTGCTAGACAGTGGGTACTTAATTCACCCCTCCACTTT. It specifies CSARQWVLNSPLHF.

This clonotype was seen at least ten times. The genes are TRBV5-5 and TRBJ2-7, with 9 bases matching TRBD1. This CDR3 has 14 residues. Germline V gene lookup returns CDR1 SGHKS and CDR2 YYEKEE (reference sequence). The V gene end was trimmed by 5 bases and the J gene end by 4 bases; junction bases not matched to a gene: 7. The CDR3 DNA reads TGTGCCAGCAGTCCCGGACAGGGGAGATACGAGCAGTACTTC. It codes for CASSPGQGRYEQYF.

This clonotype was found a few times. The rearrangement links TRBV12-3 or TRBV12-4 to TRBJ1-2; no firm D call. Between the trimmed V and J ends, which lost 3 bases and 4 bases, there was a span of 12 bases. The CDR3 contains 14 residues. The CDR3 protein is CASSLQTVLYGYTF. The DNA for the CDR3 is TGTGCCAGCAGTTTGCAAACAGTGCTCTATGGCTACACCTTC.

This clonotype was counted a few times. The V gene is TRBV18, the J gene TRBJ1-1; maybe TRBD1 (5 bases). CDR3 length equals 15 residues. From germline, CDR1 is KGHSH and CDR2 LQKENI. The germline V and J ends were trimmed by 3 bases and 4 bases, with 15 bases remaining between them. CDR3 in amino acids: CASSPGRGGGTEAFF. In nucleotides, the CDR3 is TGTGCCAGCTCACCGGGGCGGGGAGGTGGCACTGAAGCTTTCTTT.

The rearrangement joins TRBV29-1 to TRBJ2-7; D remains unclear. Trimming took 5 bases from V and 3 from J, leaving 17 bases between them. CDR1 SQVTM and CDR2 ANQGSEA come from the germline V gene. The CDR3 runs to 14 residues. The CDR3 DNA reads TGCAGCGTTCCCAAGGGTCCTGACGGCTACGAGCAGTACTTC. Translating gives CSVPKGPDGYEQYF.

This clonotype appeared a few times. CDR3 in DNA: TGTGCCAGCAGCGAAGGAACAGACACACCTAGCACAGATACGCAGTATTTT. This translates into CASSEGTDTPSTDTQYF. This chain links TRBV7-9 with TRBJ2-3; no firm D call. CDR1 is SEHNR and CDR2 is FQNEAQ in the germline V gene (reference sequence). This CDR3 contains 17 residues. V lost 5 bases and J lost 0, with 18 bases in between.

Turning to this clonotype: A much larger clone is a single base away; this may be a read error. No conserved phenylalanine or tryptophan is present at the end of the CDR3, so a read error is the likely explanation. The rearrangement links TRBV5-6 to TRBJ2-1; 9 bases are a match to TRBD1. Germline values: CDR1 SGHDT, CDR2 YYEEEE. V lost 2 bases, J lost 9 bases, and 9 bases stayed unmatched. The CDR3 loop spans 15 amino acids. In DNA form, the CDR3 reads TGTGCCAGCAGCTTCCTAAAGACAGGGGGGGGTGAGCAGTTCCTC. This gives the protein CASSFLKTGGGEQFL.

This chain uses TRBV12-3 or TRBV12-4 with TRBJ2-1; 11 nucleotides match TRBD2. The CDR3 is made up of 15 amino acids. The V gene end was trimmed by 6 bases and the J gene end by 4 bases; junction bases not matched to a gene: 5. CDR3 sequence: CASRPGLADYNEQFF. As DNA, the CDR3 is TGTGCCAGCAGGCCGGGACTAGCGGATTACAATGAGCAGTTCTTC.

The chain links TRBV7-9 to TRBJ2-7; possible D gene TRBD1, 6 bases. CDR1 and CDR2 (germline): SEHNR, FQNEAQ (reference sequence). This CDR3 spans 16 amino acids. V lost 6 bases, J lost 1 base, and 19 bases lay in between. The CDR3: CASSITGAGESYEQYV. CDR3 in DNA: TGTGCCAGCAGTATCACTGGGGCAGGGGAGTCCTACGAGCAGTACGTC.

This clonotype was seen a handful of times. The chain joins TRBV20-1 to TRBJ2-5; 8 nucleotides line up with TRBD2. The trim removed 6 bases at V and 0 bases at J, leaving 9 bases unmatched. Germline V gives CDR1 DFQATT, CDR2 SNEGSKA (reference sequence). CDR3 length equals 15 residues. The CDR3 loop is CSAAAIAGNQETQYF. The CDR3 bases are TGCAGTGCCGCCGCGATAGCGGGGAACCAAGAGACCCAGTACTTC.

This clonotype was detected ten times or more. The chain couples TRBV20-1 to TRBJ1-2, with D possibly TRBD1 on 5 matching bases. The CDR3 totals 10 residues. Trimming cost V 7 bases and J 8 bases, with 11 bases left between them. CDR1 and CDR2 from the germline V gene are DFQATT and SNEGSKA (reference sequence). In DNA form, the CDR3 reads TGCAGTGGAACAGGTCAAGGCTACACCTTC. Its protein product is CSGTGQGYTF.

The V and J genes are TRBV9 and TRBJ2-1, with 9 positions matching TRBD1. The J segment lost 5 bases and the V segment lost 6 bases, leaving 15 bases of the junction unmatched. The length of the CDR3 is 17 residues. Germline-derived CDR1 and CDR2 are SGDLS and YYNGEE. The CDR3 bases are TGTGCCAGCACCGACAACAGGGGGCGGGCTTCGGACAATGAGCAGTTCTTC. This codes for CASTDNRGRASDNEQFF.

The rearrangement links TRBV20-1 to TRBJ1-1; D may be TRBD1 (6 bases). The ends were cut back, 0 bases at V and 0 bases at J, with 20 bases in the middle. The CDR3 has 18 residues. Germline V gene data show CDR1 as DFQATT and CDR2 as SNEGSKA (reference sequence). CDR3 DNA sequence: TGCAGTGCTAGAGATGCTCTTCTGGGGGCTACAGTGAACACTGAAGCTTTCTTT. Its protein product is CSARDALLGATVNTEAFF.

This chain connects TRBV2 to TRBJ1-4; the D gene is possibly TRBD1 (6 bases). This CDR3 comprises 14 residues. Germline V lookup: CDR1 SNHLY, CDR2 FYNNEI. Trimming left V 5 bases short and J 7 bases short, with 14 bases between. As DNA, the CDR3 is TGTGCCAGCAGTTTACCAGGGGTATTTGAAAAACTGTTTTTT. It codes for CASSLPGVFEKLFF.

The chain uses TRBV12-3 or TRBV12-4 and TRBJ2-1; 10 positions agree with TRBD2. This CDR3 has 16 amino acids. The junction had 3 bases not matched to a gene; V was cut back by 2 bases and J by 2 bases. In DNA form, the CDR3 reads TGTGCCAGCAGTTTAAAACTAGCGGGAACCTACAATGAGCAGTTCTTC. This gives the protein CASSLKLAGTYNEQFF.

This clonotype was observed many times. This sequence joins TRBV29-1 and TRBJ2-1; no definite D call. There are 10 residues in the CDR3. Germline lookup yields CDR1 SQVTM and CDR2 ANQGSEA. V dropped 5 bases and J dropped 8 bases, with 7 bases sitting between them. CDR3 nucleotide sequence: TGCAGCGTTTCCCGACATGAGCAGTTCTTC. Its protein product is CSVSRHEQFF.

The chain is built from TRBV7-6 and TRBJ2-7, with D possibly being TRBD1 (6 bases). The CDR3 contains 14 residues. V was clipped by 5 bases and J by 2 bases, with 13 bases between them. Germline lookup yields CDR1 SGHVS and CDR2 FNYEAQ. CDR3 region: CASSPRTDPYEQYF. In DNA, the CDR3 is TGTGCCAGCAGCCCTCGGACAGACCCCTACGAGCAGTACTTC.

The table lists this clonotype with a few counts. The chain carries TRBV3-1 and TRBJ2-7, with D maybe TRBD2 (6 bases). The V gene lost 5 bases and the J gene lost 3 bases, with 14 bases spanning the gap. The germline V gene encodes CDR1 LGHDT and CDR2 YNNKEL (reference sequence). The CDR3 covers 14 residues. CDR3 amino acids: CASSSREIGYEQYF. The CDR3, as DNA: TGTGCCAGCAGCTCCCGGGAGATTGGCTACGAGCAGTACTTC.

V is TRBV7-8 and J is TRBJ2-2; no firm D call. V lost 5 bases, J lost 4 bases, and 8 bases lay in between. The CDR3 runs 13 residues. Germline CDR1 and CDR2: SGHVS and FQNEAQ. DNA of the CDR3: TGTGCCAGCAGCGATTTCAGCACCGGGGAGCTGTTTTTT. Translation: CASSDFSTGELFF.

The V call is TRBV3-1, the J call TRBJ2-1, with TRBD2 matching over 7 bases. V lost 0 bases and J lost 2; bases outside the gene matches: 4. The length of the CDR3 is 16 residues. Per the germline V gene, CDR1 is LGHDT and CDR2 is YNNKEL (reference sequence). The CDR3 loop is CASSQDLGTTYNEQFF. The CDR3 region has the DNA TGTGCCAGCAGCCAAGACCTGGGGACTACCTACAATGAGCAGTTCTTC.

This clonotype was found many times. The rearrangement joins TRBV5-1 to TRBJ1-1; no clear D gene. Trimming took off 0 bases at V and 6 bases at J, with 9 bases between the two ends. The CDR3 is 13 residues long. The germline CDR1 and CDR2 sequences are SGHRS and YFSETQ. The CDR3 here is CASSLDPNPEAFF. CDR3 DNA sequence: TGCGCCAGCAGCTTGGACCCAAACCCTGAAGCTTTCTTT.

CDR3 in DNA: TGTGCCAGCAGCGCACCGGGAGGGTTCGATACGCAGTATTTT. This codes for CASSAPGGFDTQYF. The chain uses TRBV6-2 or TRBV6-3 and TRBJ2-3, with 8 bases matching TRBD2. The trim removed 6 bases at V and 6 bases at J, leaving 8 bases unmatched. CDR1 is MNHEY and CDR2 is SVGEGT in the germline V gene. The CDR3 sequence is 14 residues long.

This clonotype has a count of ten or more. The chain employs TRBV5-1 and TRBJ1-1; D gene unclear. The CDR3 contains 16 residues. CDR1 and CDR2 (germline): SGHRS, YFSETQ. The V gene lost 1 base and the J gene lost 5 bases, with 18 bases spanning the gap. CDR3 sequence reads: CASSLSAPERWTEAFF. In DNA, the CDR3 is TGCGCCAGCAGCTTGTCGGCACCTGAGAGGTGGACTGAAGCTTTCTTT.

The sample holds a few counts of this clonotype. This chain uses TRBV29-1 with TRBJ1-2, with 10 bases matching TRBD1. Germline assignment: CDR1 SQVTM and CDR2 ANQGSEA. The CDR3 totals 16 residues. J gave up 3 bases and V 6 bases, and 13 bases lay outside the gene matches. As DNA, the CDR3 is TGCAGCGTCCCCCCCTATGCTGGGACAGGGGACTATGGCTACACCTTC. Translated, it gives CSVPPYAGTGDYGYTF.

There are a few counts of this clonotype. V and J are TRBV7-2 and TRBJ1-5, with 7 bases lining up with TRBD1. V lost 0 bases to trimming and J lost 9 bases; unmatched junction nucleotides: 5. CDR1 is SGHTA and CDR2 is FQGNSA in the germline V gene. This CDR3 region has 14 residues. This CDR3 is CASSLAKGARPQHF. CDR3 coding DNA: TGTGCCAGCAGCTTAGCGAAGGGGGCCCGGCCCCAGCATTTT.

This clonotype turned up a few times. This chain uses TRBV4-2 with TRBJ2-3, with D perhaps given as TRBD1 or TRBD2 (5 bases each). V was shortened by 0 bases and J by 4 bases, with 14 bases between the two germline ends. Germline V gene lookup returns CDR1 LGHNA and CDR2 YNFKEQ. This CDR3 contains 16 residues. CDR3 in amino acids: CASSQERPVGADTQYF. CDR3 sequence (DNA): TGTGCCAGCAGCCAAGAGAGGCCAGTGGGGGCAGATACGCAGTATTTT.

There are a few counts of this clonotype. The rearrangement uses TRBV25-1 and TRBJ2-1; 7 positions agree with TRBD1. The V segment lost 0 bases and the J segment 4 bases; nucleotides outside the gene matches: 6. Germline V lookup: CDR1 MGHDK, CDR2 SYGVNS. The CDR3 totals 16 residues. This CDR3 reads CASSEYTGDPYNEQFF. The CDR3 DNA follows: TGTGCCAGCAGTGAATATACAGGGGATCCATACAATGAGCAGTTCTTC.